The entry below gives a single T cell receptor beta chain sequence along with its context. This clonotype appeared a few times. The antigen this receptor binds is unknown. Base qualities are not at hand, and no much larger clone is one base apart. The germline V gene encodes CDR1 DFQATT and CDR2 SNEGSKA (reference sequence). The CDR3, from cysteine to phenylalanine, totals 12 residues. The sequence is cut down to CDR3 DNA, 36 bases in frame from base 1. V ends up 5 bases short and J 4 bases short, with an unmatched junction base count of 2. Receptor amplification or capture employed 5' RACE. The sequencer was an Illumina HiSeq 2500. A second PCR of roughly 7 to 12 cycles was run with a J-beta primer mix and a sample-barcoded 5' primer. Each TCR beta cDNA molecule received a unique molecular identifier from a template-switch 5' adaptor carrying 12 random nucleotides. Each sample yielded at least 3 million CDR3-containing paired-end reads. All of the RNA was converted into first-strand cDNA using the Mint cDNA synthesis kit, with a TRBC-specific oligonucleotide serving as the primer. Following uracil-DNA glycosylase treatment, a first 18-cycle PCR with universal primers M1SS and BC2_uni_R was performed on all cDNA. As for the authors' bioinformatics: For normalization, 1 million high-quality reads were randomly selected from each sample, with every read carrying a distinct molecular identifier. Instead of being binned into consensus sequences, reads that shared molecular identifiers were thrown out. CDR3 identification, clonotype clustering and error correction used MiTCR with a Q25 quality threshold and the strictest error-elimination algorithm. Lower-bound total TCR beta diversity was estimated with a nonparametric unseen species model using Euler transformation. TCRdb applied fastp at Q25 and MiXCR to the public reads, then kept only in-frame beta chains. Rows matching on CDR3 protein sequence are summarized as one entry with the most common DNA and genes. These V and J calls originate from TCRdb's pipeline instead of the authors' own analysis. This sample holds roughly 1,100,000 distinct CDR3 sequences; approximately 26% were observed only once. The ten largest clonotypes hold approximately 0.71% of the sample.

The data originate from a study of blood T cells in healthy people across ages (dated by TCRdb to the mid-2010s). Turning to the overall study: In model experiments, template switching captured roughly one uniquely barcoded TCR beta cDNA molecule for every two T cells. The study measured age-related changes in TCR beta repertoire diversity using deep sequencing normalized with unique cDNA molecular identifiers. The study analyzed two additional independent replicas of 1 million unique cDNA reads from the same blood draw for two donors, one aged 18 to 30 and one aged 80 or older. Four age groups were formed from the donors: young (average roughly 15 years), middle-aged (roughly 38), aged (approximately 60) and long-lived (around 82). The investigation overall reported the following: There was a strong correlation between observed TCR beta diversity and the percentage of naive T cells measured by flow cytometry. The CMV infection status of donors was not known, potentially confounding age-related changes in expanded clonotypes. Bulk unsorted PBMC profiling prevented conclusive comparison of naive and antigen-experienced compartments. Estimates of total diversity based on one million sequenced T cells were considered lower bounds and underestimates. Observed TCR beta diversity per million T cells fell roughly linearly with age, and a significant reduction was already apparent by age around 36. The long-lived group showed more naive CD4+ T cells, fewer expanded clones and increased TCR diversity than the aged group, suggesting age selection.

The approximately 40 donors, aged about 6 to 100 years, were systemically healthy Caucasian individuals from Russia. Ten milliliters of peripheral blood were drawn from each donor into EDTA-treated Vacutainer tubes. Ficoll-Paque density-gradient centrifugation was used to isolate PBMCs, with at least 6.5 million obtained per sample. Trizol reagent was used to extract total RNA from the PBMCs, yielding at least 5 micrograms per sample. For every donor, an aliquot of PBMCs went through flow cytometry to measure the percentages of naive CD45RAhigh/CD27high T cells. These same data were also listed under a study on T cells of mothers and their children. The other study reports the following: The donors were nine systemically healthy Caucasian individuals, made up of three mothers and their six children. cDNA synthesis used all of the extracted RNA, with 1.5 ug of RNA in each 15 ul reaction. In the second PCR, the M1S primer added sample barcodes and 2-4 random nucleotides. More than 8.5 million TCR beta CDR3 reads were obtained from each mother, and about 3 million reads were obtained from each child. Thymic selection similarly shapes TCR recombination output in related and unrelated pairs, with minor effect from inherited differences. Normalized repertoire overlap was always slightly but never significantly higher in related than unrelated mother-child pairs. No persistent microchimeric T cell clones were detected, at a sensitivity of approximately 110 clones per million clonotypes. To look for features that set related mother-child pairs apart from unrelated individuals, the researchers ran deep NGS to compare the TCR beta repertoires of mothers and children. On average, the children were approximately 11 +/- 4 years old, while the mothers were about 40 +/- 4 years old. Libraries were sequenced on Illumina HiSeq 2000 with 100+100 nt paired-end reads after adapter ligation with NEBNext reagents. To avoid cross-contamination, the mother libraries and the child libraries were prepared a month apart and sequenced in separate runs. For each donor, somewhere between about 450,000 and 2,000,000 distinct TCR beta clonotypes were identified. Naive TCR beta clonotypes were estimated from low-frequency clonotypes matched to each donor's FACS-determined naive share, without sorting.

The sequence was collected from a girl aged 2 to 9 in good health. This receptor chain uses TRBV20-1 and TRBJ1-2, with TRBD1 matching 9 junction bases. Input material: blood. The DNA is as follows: TGCAGTGCTGGGGGACAGGGCTATGGCTACACCTTC. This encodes CSAGGQGYGYTF.